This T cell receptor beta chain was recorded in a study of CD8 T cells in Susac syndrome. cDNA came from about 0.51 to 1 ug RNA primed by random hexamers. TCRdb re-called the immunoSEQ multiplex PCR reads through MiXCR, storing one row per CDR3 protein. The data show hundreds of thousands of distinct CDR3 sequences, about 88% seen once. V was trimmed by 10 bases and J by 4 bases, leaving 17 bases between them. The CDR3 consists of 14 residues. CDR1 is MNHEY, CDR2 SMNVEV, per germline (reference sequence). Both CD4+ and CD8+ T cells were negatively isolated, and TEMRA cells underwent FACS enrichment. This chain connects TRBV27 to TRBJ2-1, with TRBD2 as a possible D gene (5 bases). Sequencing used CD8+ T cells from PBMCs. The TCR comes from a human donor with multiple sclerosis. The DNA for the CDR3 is TGTGCCACCGCGGGCCCCAGAGAATACAATGAGCAGTTCTTC. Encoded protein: CATAGPREYNEQFF.